The present TCR beta chain was sequenced within a study of T-cell memory formation after mild COVID-19. Study results and caveats: Chiefly within CM and EM were the contracting CD4+ clones; CD8+ ones were within EMRA. Pre-infection memory contained some responding clones, which suggested that cross-reactive memory had joined.

On this clonotype: Its antigen is not known.

TCRdb re-analysed the 5' RACE reads in MiXCR, keeping a single row per CDR3 protein. This table has 550,000 to 650,000 distinct CDR3 sequences, approximately 15% appearing once. Germline values: CDR1 SGHRS, CDR2 YFSETQ. V lost 0 bases and J 5 bases, leaving 9 bases between the germline ends. There are 13 residues in the CDR3. V gene TRBV5-1 combines with J gene TRBJ2-7; D is uncertain. This TCR was recovered from an adult woman who had mild COVID-19 (a few samples of this study predate the infection). Cell type and time point are not known. Sequenced material: PBMCs or a T cell subset sorted from them (not recorded which). CDR3 protein: CASSLESGDEQYF. Here the CDR3 DNA reads TGCGCCAGCAGCTTGGAAAGTGGGGACGAGCAGTACTTC.